This record covers a single T cell receptor beta chain. The data stem from a study of cytomegalovirus exposure and HLA in healthy donors. 13 Jbeta primers and 60 Vbeta primers were used for the PCR. Sequencing was performed with immunoSEQ multiplex PCR; in TCRdb, only in-frame clones are kept and a portion is missing. The table has about 150,000 clones, around 87% seen once. This TCR derives from a woman aged 25-40 years in good health and CMV-seronegative. The sequenced sample was PBMCs.

The CDR3 protein is CASSEGLTLEQYF. Written as DNA, the CDR3 is TGTGCCAGCAGTGAAGGGCTTACGCTCGAGCAGTACTTC. The chain is built from TRBV2 and TRBJ2-7; D is uncertain. This CDR3 contains 13 residues. Trimming stripped 1 base from V and 6 bases from J, with 10 bases between. Germline values: CDR1 SNHLY, CDR2 FYNNEI.